Below are 8 T cell receptor beta chains sequenced from a single sample in a study of shared clonotypes between healthy human individuals. TCRdb keeps only in-frame clones here, not all; method: immunoSEQ multiplex PCR. The table includes 2 million to 2.5 million clones, approximately 93% detected once. Source material: naive CD4+ T cells from PBMCs. Subset here: CD45RA+ positively selected. The receptors were gathered from a man younger than 35 in good health. Some clones in this sample may be carry-over from other donors' samples.

The chain recombines TRBV25-1 with TRBJ2-4; D is perhaps TRBD1 (5 bases). Trimming removed 8 bases at V and 3 bases at J, with 11 bases between. Germline assignment: CDR1 MGHDK and CDR2 SYGVNS. The CDR3 spans 13 residues. CDR3 loop: CASGEQDKNIQYF. The CDR3 nucleotides read TGTGCCAGCGGGGAACAGGACAAAAACATTCAGTACTTC.

The V call is TRBV18, the J call TRBJ1-5; D is uncertain. This CDR3 region has 12 residues. CDR1 and CDR2 from the germline V gene are KGHSH and LQKENI. V lost 2 bases and J 7 bases, leaving 6 bases between the germline ends. For the CDR3, the DNA is TGTGCCAGCTCACCAGGATGGCAGCCCCAGCATTTT. Amino acids: CASSPGWQPQHF.

The chain employs TRBV6-1 and TRBJ2-3; TRBD2 matches at 11 bases. Looked up from germline, CDR1 is MNHNS and CDR2 is SASEGT. This CDR3 spans 14 amino acids. With V trimmed by 6 bases and J by 8 bases, 7 bases remained unmatched. In DNA form, the CDR3 reads TGTGCCAGCAGGGGGACTAGCGGAGGCTTTACGCAGTATTTT. Its protein is CASRGTSGGFTQYF.

J is TRBJ1-5 and V is TRBV15; D ambiguous. Germline-derived CDR1 and CDR2 are LNHNV and YYDKDF (reference sequence). V gave up 7 bases and J gave up 9 bases, with 16 bases separating them. The CDR3 totals 13 residues. The CDR3 loop is CATNPGSAGPQHF. CDR3 DNA sequence: TGTGCCACCAACCCCGGGTCCGCCGGGCCCCAGCATTTT.

V and J are TRBV5-1 and TRBJ1-1, with TRBD1 matching 7 bases. This CDR3 comprises 14 residues. Trimming cost V 0 bases and J 7 bases; bases outside gene matches: 6. From germline, CDR1 is SGHRS and CDR2 YFSETQ. This CDR3 is CASSLGDSPIEAFF. CDR3 DNA: TGCGCCAGCAGCTTGGGGGACAGCCCAATTGAAGCTTTCTTT. Full variable domain (missing parts from reference TRBV5-1 and TRBJ1-1): KAGVTQTPRYLIKTRGQQVTLSCSPISGHRSVSWYQQTPGQGLQFLFEYFSETQRNKGNFPGRFSGRQFSNSRSEMNVSTLELGDSALYLCASSLGDSPIEAFFGQGTRLTVV.

The rearrangement links TRBV15 to TRBJ1-4; D is unclear. The CDR3 loop spans 15 amino acids. Germline CDR1 and CDR2: LNHNV and YYDKDF (reference sequence). V lost 1 base, J lost 7 bases, and 13 bases lay in between. CDR3 sequence: CATSRGGGGTEKLFF. In nucleotides, the CDR3 is TGTGCCACCAGCAGAGGGGGTGGAGGTACTGAAAAACTGTTTTTT. Supplemented by reference TRBV15 and TRBJ1-4, the full variable domain reads DAMVIQNPRYQVTQFGKPVTLSCSQTLNHNVMYWYQQKSSQAPKLLFHYYDKDFNNEADTPDNFQSRRPNTSFCFLDIRSPGLGDTAMYLCATSRGGGGTEKLFFGSGTQLSVL.

This chain connects TRBV4-3 to TRBJ2-2, with D maybe TRBD2 (6 bases). From germline, CDR1 is LGHNA and CDR2 YSLEER. The CDR3 consists of 15 residues. Trimming took off 1 base at V and 0 bases at J, with 6 bases between the two ends. The DNA of the CDR3 is TGCGCCAGCAGCCAAGCGGGAGCGAACACCGGGGAGCTGTTTTTT. Its protein product is CASSQAGANTGELFF.

V is TRBV6-6 and J is TRBJ2-7; 11 bases are a match to TRBD2. Trimming took 6 bases from V and 1 from J; bases not matched to a gene: 8. The germline gives CDR1 MNHNY, CDR2 SVGAGI (reference sequence). CDR3 size: 16 residues. The CDR3 coding sequence is TGTGCCAGCAGCCCTACCGGGACTAGCGGATCCTACGAGCAGTACTTC. Protein sequence: CASSPTGTSGSYEQYF.